One and the same sample provided the 10 T cell receptor beta chains below, sequenced in a study of blood T cell repertoires in COVID-19. The method was immunoSEQ multiplex PCR; TCRdb's version includes in-frame clones alone and lacks a portion of them. Found here are about 440,000 clones, about 89% of them singletons; the top ten hold 4% to 5.5%. The sample was peripheral blood. Receptors were obtained from a woman aged 30 to 39 with acute or convalescent COVID-19.

V gene TRBV27 combines with J gene TRBJ1-1; possibly TRBD1 for D (6 bases). Germline V gives CDR1 MNHEY, CDR2 SMNVEV (reference sequence). Trimming took 3 bases from V and 0 from J, leaving 8 bases between them. This CDR3 spans 14 amino acids. For the CDR3, the DNA is TGTGCCAGCAGTTTTCAGGGGATGAACACTGAAGCTTTCTTT. Amino acid sequence: CASSFQGMNTEAFF.

The CDR3 nucleotides are TGTGCCACCAGTGAGAGCCGGGACTCAAACACCGGGGAGCTGTTTTTT. It yields the protein CATSESRDSNTGELFF. This chain joins TRBV24-1 and TRBJ2-2, with a tentative D call TRBD2 (6 bases). Germline V CDR1 and CDR2: KGHDR, SFDVKD. The CDR3 is made up of 16 amino acids. The V and J ends lost 4 bases and 2 bases respectively, with 13 bases between them.

V and J are TRBV20-1 and TRBJ2-3; D call uncertain. Germline CDR1 reads DFQATT; CDR2 reads SNEGSKA (reference sequence). This CDR3 contains 11 residues. CDR3 DNA sequence: TGCAGGCCCACTATCGGAGATACGCAGTATTTT. It translates to CRPTIGDTQYF.

This sequence joins TRBV4-2 and TRBJ2-7; 15 nucleotides match TRBD2. The CDR3 has 19 residues. After removal of 2 bases from V and 0 bases from J, the junction contained 8 bases not matched to a gene. The germline gives CDR1 LGHNA, CDR2 YNFKEQ. The CDR3: CASSQQGLAGGRSSYEQYF. The CDR3 DNA reads TGTGCCAGCAGCCAACAGGGACTAGCGGGGGGCCGAAGCTCCTACGAGCAGTACTTC.

Details on this clone: Other nucleotide sequences from this sample produce the same CDR3. The chain recombines TRBV19 with TRBJ2-7; D gene unclear. The CDR3 is made up of 11 amino acids. Germline V gene data show CDR1 as LNHDA and CDR2 as SQIVND (reference sequence). V was clipped by 4 bases and J by 3 bases, with 4 bases between them. CDR3 DNA: TGTGCCAGTAGTAGCGGCTACGAGCAGTACTTC. This gives the protein CASSSGYEQYF. The complete variable domain, with remaining parts taken from reference TRBV19 and TRBJ2-7, reads DGGITQSPKYLFRKEGQNVTLSCEQNLNHDAMYWYRQDPGQGLRLIYYSQIVNDFQKGDIAEGYSVSREKKESFPLTVTSAQKNPTAFYLCASSSGYEQYFGPGTRLTVT.

The chain has TRBV18 and TRBJ1-1, with D possibly TRBD1 on 6 matching bases. The length of the CDR3 is 15 residues. Trimming stripped 2 bases from V and 6 bases from J, with 16 bases between. Germline V gene data show CDR1 as KGHSH and CDR2 as LQKENI. The CDR3 DNA sequence: TGTGCCAGCTCACCAGGGAACAGGGTCGGGGCTGAAGCTTTCTTT. Residues: CASSPGNRVGAEAFF.

This chain joins TRBV9 and TRBJ2-3; weak D call: TRBD2 (5 bases). Germline loops: CDR1 SGDLS, CDR2 YYNGEE. This CDR3 has 14 residues. V was trimmed by 0 bases and J by 6 bases, leaving 11 bases between them. The DNA of the CDR3 is TGTGCCAGCAGCGTAGCTCCAGGACTGGATACGCAGTATTTT. Its protein product is CASSVAPGLDTQYF.

A remark on this clone: The same CDR3 can be traced to other DNA sequences in this sample. The V call is TRBV6-5, the J call TRBJ2-7; 7 bases fit TRBD1. The V segment lost 6 bases and the J segment 2 bases; nucleotides outside the gene matches: 4. Germline V gene lookup returns CDR1 MNHEY and CDR2 SVGAGI. The CDR3 covers 13 residues. The CDR3 bases are TGTGCCAGCAGCCTACAGGGGACCTACGAGCAGTACTTC. Protein product: CASSLQGTYEQYF.

The chain carries TRBV10-3 and TRBJ1-1; TRBD1 matches at 7 bases. V was pared by 5 bases and J by 6 bases, with 6 bases of the junction left unmatched. CDR3 size: 13 residues. Germline V gene lookup returns CDR1 ENHRY and CDR2 SYGVKD. CDR3: CAISRDSLPEAFF. Here the CDR3 DNA reads TGTGCCATCAGTCGGGACAGCCTTCCTGAAGCTTTCTTT.

The chain couples TRBV9 to TRBJ1-6; the D is unclear. The CDR3 contains 12 residues. V lost 0 bases and J lost 9, with 4 bases in between. Germline V gene lookup returns CDR1 SGDLS and CDR2 YYNGEE. The chain's CDR3 is CASSVGASPLHF. CDR3 sequence (DNA): TGTGCCAGCAGCGTAGGGGCTTCACCCCTCCACTTT.